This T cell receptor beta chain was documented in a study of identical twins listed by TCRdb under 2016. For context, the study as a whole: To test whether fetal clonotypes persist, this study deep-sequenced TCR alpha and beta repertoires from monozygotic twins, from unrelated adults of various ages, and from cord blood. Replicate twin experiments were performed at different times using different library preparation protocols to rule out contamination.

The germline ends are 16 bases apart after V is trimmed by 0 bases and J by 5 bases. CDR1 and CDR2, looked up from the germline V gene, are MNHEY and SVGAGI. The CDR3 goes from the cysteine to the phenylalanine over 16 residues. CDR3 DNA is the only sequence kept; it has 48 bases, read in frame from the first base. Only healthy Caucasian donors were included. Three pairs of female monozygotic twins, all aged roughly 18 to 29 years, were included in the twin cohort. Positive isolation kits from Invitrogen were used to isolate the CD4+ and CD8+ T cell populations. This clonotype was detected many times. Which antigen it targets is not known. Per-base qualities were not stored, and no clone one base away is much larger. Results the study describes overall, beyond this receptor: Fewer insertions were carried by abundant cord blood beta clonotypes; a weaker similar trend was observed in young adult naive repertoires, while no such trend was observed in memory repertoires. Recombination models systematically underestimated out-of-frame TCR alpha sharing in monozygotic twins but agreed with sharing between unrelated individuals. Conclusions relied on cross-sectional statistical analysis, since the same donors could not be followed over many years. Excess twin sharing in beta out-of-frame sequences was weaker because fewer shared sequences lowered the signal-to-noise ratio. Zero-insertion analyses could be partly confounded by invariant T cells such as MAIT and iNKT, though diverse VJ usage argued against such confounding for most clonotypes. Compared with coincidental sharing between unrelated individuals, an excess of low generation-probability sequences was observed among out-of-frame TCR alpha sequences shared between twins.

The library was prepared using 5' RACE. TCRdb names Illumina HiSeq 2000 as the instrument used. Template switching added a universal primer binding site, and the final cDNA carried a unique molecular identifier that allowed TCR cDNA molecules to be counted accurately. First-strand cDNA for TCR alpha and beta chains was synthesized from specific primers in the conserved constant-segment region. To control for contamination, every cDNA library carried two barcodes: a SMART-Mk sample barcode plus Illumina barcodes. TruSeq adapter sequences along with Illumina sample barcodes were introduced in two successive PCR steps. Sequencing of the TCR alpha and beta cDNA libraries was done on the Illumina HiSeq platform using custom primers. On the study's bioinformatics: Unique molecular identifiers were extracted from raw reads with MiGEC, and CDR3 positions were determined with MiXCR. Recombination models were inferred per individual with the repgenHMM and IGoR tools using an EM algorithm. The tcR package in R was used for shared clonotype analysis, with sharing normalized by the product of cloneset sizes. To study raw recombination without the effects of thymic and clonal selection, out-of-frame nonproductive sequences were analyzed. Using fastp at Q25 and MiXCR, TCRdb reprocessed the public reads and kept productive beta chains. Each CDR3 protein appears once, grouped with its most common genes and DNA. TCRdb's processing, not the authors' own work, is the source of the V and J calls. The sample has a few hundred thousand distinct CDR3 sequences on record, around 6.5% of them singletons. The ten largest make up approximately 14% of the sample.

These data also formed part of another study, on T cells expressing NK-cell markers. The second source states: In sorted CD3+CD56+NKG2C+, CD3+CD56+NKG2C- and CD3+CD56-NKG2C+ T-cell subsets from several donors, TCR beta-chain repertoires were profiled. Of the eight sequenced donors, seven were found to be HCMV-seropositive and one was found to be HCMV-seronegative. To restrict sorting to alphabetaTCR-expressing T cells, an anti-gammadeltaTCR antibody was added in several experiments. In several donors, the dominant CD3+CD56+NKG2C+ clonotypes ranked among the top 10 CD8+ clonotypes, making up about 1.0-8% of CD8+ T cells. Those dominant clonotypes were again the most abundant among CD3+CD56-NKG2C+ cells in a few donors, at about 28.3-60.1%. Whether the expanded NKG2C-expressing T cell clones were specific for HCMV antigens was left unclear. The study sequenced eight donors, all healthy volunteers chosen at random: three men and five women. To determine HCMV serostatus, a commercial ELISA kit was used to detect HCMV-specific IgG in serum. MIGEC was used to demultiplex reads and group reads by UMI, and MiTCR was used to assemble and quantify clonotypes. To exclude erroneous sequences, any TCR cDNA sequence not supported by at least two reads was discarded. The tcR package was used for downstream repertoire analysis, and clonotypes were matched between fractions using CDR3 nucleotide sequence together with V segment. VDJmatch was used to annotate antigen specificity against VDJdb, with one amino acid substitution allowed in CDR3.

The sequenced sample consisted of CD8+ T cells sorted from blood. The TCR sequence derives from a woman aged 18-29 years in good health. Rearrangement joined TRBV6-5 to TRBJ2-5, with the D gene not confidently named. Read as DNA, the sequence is TGTGCCAGCAGTTACTCGATGCGATCCCGCCGGGAGACCCAGTACTTC. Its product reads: CASSYSMRSRRETQYF.